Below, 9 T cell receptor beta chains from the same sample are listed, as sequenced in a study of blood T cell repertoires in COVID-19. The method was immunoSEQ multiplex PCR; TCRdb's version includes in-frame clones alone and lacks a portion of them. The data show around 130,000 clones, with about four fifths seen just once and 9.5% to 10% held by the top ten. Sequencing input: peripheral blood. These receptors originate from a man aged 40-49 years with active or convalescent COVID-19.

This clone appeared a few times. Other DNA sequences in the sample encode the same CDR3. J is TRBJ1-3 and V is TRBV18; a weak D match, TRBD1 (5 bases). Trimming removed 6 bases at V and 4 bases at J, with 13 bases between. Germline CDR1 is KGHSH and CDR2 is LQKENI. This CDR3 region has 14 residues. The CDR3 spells CASSPGQGGNTIYF. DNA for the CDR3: TGTGCCAGCTCTCCTGGACAAGGCGGAAACACCATATATTTT.

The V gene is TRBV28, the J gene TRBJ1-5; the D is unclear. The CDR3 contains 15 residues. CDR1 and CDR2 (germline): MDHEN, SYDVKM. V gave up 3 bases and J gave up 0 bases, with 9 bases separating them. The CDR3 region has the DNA TGTGCCAGCAGTTTTGGGCAGCATAGCAATCAGCCCCAGCATTTT. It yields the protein CASSFGQHSNQPQHF.

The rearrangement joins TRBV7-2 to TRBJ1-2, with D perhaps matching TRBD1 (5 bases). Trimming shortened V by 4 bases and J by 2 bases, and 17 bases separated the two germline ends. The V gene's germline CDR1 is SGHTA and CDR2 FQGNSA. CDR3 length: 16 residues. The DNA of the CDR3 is TGTGCCAGCAGCTCCTCGGTTGGGGGAGGAAACTATGGCTACACCTTC. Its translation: CASSSSVGGGNYGYTF.

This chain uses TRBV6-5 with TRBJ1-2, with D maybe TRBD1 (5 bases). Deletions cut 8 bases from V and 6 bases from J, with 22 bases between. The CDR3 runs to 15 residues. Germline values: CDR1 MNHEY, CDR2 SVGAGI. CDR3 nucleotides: TGTGCCAGCCTCCTCAAGGAGGGGACCTTCAATGGCTACACCTTC. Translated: CASLLKEGTFNGYTF.

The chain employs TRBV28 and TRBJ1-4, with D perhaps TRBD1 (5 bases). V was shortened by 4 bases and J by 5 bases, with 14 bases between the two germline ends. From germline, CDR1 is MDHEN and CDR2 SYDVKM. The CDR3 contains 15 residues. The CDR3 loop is CASSSPGLRNEKLFF. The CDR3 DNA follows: TGTGCCAGCAGTTCCCCAGGGTTGAGGAATGAAAAACTGTTTTTT.

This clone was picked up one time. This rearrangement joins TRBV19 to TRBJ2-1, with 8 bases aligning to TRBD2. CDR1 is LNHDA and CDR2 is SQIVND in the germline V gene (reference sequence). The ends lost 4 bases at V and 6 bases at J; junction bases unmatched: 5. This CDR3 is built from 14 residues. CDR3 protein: CASSTSGLANEQFF. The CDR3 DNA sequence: TGTGCCAGTAGTACCTCAGGACTAGCCAATGAGCAGTTCTTC.

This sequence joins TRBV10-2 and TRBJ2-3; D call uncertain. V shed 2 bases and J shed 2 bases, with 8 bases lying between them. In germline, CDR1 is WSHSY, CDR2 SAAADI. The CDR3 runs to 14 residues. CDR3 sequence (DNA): TGCGCCAGCAGTGAGGTGGGCCACACAGATACGCAGTATTTT. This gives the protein CASSEVGHTDTQYF.

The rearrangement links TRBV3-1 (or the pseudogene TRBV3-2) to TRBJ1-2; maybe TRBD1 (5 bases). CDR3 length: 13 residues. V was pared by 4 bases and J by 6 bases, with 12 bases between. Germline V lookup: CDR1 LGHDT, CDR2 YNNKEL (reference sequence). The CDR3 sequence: CASSRGGRDGYTF. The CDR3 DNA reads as TGTGCCAGCAGCCGCGGGGGGAGAGATGGCTACACCTTC.

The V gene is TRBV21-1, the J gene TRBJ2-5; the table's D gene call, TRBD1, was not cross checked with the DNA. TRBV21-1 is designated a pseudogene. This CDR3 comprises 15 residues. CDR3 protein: CASSASTEFQETQYF. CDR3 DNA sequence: TGTGCCAGCAGCGCCTCGACAGAGTTCCAAGAGACCCAGTACTTC.